Listed below are T cell receptor beta chains from one sample, sequenced in a study of cytomegalovirus exposure and HLA in healthy donors. Only in-frame clones appear in the TCRdb table, and some are missing; sequencing was by immunoSEQ multiplex PCR. The sample includes 100,000 to 150,000 clones. Sequenced material: PBMCs. The receptor source for this set is a woman between 40 and 50 years old in good health and CMV-seropositive. CDR3s include the opening cysteine and the closing phenylalanine or tryptophan. The order of the fields is D gene, J gene, V gene, CDR3 DNA, CDR3 protein. D genes are given only for firm matches.

D: TRBD2
J: TRBJ2-1
V: TRBV7-2
DNA: TGTGCCAGCAGCCTAGGGACTAGCGTTTACAATGAGCAGTTCTTC
CDR3: CASSLGTSVYNEQFF

D: NA
J: TRBJ2-6
V: TRBV5-5
DNA: TGTGCCAGCAGCGTGGACAGCTCTGGGGCCAACGTCCTGACTTTC
CDR3: CASSVDSSGANVLTF

D: TRBD1
J: TRBJ2-7
V: TRBV6-5
DNA: TGTGCCAGCAGTCGAAGTGCAGGGGGCCCTTACGAGCAGTACTTC
CDR3: CASSRSAGGPYEQYF

D: TRBD2
J: TRBJ2-1
V: TRBV10-2
DNA: TGCGCCAGCAGTGGGACTAGCGGGAGAGCTTCGCGAAATGAGCAGTTCTTC
CDR3: CASSGTSGRASRNEQFF

D: NA
J: TRBJ1-2
V: TRBV5-1
DNA: TGCGCCAGCAGCCCTGATCAGAGCGGCTATGGCTACACCTTC
CDR3: CASSPDQSGYGYTF

D: TRBD1
J: TRBJ1-2
V: TRBV6-1
DNA: TGTGCCAGCAGGGGACAGGCCTATGGCTACACCTTC
CDR3: CASRGQAYGYTF

D: TRBD2
J: TRBJ2-1
V: TRBV6-6
DNA: TGTGCCAGCAGTTACTCGGATAGCGGGAGGGGGAATGAGCAGTTCTTC
CDR3: CASSYSDSGRGNEQFF

D: TRBD2
J: TRBJ2-5
V: TRBV19
DNA: TGTGCCAGTAGTATTTGGACTAGCGGCCAAGAGACCCAGTACTTC
CDR3: CASSIWTSGQETQYF

D: TRBD2
J: TRBJ2-1
V: TRBV7-3
DNA: TGTGCCAGCAGCTTAAAGGAGACTAGCGGGAGCATCTCCTACAATGAGCAGTTCTTC
CDR3: CASSLKETSGSISYNEQFF

D: NA
J: TRBJ1-1
V: TRBV28
DNA: TGTGCCAGCAGTTTCCCCTGGCGGAGGAGAGACACTGAAGCTTTCTTT
CDR3: CASSFPWRRRDTEAFF

D: NA
J: TRBJ1-3
V: TRBV6-1
DNA: TGTGCCAGCCGTGGGGCCGACGGAAACACCATATATTTT
CDR3: CASRGADGNTIYF

D: TRBD1
J: TRBJ2-7
V: TRBV29-1
DNA: TGCAGCGTTGAAGCCCTGGGGACAGGGACCTACGAGCAGTACTTC
CDR3: CSVEALGTGTYEQYF

D: TRBD2
J: TRBJ2-5
V: TRBV5-8
DNA: TGTGCCAGCACCCGGACTAGCGGGAGGGCCGGGGAGACCCAGTACTTC
CDR3: CASTRTSGRAGETQYF

D: TRBD1
J: TRBJ2-7
V: TRBV2
DNA: TGTGCCAGCAGGGGGACAGGGGAGCCCTCCTACGAGCAGTACTTC
CDR3: CASRGTGEPSYEQYF

D: TRBD1
J: TRBJ2-3
V: TRBV5-1
DNA: TGCGCCAGCAGCTTGGAAGGACAGGGGTATGGCACAGATACGCAGTATTTT
CDR3: CASSLEGQGYGTDTQYF

D: TRBD1
J: TRBJ1-5
V: TRBV7-2
DNA: TGTGCCAGCAGCTTAGCCCCGGGACAGATAAATCAGCCCCAGCATTTT
CDR3: CASSLAPGQINQPQHF

D: NA
J: TRBJ2-2
V: TRBV29-1
DNA: TGCAGCGCTTACGGGACACTCACCGGGGAGCTGTTTTTT
CDR3: CSAYGTLTGELFF

D: NA
J: TRBJ2-7
V: TRBV7-9
DNA: TGTGCCAGCAGCCCTAGGACAGGGCGGAAGCGGGAAAAATCCTACGAGCAGTACTTC
CDR3: CASSPRTGRKREKSYEQYF

D: NA
J: TRBJ2-1
V: TRBV19
DNA: TGTGCCAGTAGTCCCGGAGGACAGCGTTCCTACAATGAGCAGTTCTTC
CDR3: CASSPGGQRSYNEQFF

D: TRBD2
J: TRBJ2-3
V: TRBV6-5
DNA: TGTGCCAGCAGGCCCCTGGCGGGAGGGCCTCGGACGCAGTATTTT
CDR3: CASRPLAGGPRTQYF

D: NA
J: TRBJ1-4
V: TRBV7-6
DNA: TGTGCCAGCAGCCCAGGGACTCTGGAAAAACTGTTTTTT
CDR3: CASSPGTLEKLFF

D: TRBD1
J: TRBJ2-3
V: TRBV5-1
DNA: TGCGCCAGCAGCTTTGGACAGGCAACAGATACGCAGTATTTT
CDR3: CASSFGQATDTQYF

D: NA
J: TRBJ2-3
V: TRBV5-4
DNA: TGTGCCAGCAGCTTACAGGCTAGCACAGATACGCAGTATTTT
CDR3: CASSLQASTDTQYF

D: NA
J: TRBJ1-2
V: TRBV6-8
DNA: TGTGCCAGCAGTTTATATGGCTACACCTTC
CDR3: CASSLYGYTF

D: NA
J: TRBJ2-7
V: TRBV6-1
DNA: TGTGCCAGCAGCCTTAGGGGGATCTACGAGCAGTACTTC
CDR3: CASSLRGIYEQYF

D: NA
J: TRBJ2-4
V: TRBV28
DNA: TGTGCCAGCAGTTTTTGGGGTGGGGGGATCGCCAAAAACATTCAGTACTTC
CDR3: CASSFWGGGIAKNIQYF

D: NA
J: TRBJ1-5
V: TRBV28
DNA: TGTGCCAGCAGAAACTACAGGGATGGTCAGCCCCAGCATTTT
CDR3: CASRNYRDGQPQHF

D: NA
J: TRBJ2-1
V: TRBV9
DNA: TGTGCCAGCAGCGTAGGGGGAGCCTACAATGAGCAGTTCTTC
CDR3: CASSVGGAYNEQFF

D: NA
J: TRBJ2-5
V: TRBV2
DNA: TGTGCCAGCAGCCTCGTCCGAGAGCAGTACTTC
CDR3: CASSLVREQYF

D: NA
J: TRBJ2-1
V: TRBV7-9
DNA: TGTGCCAGCAGCTACGATTCGGGACTGGGGCATGAGCAGTTCTTC
CDR3: CASSYDSGLGHEQFF

D: NA
J: TRBJ2-1
V: TRBV9
DNA: TGTGCCAGCAGCGTAGTACTAGCCCAAGGTGAGCAGTTCTTC
CDR3: CASSVVLAQGEQFF

D: TRBD1
J: TRBJ2-6
V: TRBV11-2
DNA: TGTGCCAGCAGCGAATACAGGGGGAGCCTCTCTGGGGCCAACGTCCTGACTTTC
CDR3: CASSEYRGSLSGANVLTF

D: TRBD2
J: TRBJ2-1
V: TRBV27
DNA: TGTGCCAGCAGTTGGACTAGCGGGAGGGCTTATGAGCAGTTCTTC
CDR3: CASSWTSGRAYEQFF

D: NA
J: TRBJ1-4
V: TRBV7-2
DNA: TGTGCCAGCAGCCGCCGGAGCTTTGCAACTAATGAAAAACTGTTTTTT
CDR3: CASSRRSFATNEKLFF

D: NA
J: TRBJ1-2
V: TRBV27
DNA: TGTGCCAGCACTCCGGCAGGTGCTTATGGCTACACCTTC
CDR3: CASTPAGAYGYTF

D: TRBD2
J: TRBJ2-7
V: TRBV5-6
DNA: TGTGCCAGCAGCTTACCGGGACTAGCTCCCGAGCAGTACTTC
CDR3: CASSLPGLAPEQYF

D: TRBD1
J: TRBJ1-5
V: TRBV10-3
DNA: TGTGCCATCAGTGAGGACAGGGGCCCAAGCAATCAGCCCCAGCATTTT
CDR3: CAISEDRGPSNQPQHF

D: NA
J: TRBJ1-1
V: TRBV4-2
DNA: TGTGCCAGCAGCCAAGTCGGGGTCTTGAACACTGAAGCTTTCTTT
CDR3: CASSQVGVLNTEAFF

D: NA
J: TRBJ1-1
V: TRBV5-1
DNA: TGCGCCAGCAGCCAACAGGTGAACACTGAAGCTTTCTTT
CDR3: CASSQQVNTEAFF

D: NA
J: TRBJ1-2
V: TRBV27
DNA: TGTGCCAGCGGAAAGTTTGCAGGGGTCGATGGCTACACCTTC
CDR3: CASGKFAGVDGYTF

D: NA
J: TRBJ2-5
V: TRBV7-8
DNA: TGTGCCAGCAGACGCAGGCGGGTTCAAGAGACCCAGTACTTC
CDR3: CASRRRRVQETQYF

D: NA
J: TRBJ2-1
V: TRBV7-9
DNA: TGTGCCAGCAGCGCGGGACTGGCCTCCTACAATGAGCAGTTCTTC
CDR3: CASSAGLASYNEQFF

D: NA
J: TRBJ2-1
V: TRBV15
DNA: TGTGCCACCAGCAGAGATCACTCCTACAATGAGCAGTTCTTC
CDR3: CATSRDHSYNEQFF

D: NA
J: TRBJ1-1
V: TRBV5-6
DNA: TGTGCCAGCAGCCCGGACCGAGGATGGCGGGACACTGAAGCTTTCTTT
CDR3: CASSPDRGWRDTEAFF

D: NA
J: TRBJ2-4
V: TRBV7-2
DNA: TGTGCCAGCAGCTTAGGACTAGTAAGAAACATTCAGTACTTC
CDR3: CASSLGLVRNIQYF

D: NA
J: TRBJ1-1
V: TRBV10-3
DNA: TGTGCCATCAGGGGGGGAGTGAACACTGAAGCTTTCTTT
CDR3: CAIRGGVNTEAFF

D: NA
J: TRBJ2-5
V: TRBV28
DNA: TGTGCCAGCAGTTTCACGGGTCCTTTCCAAGAGACCCAGTACTTC
CDR3: CASSFTGPFQETQYF

D: NA
J: TRBJ1-4
V: TRBV6-6
DNA: TGTGCCAGCAGAGAGACAGTCCATAATGAAAAACTGTTTTTT
CDR3: CASRETVHNEKLFF

D: TRBD1
J: TRBJ1-4
V: TRBV23-1
DNA: TGCGCCAGCAGTCAAGACAGGGGTAGGTTCCGACTGTTTTTT
CDR3: CASSQDRGRFRLFF

D: TRBD2
J: TRBJ2-1
V: TRBV5-1
DNA: TGCGCCAGCAGCTTAGCGGGAACGTCCTACAATGAGCAGTTCTTC
CDR3: CASSLAGTSYNEQFF

D: NA
J: TRBJ2-5
V: TRBV6-6
DNA: TGTGCCAGCAGTTACGGGCTAAGAGAGACCCAGTACTTC
CDR3: CASSYGLRETQYF

D: TRBD1
J: TRBJ2-1
V: TRBV7-2
DNA: TGTGCCAGCAGTCTCCTTCCGGGACAGAGCTCCTACAATGAGCAGTTCTTC
CDR3: CASSLLPGQSSYNEQFF